This T cell receptor (beta chain) was recovered during a study of blood T cell repertoires in COVID-19. Across the study: In each case, the material was cDNA or gDNA derived from T cells, B-cell-depleted T cells, or PBMCs.

V lost 4 bases to trimming and J lost 0 bases, with 12 bases between them. Per germline, CDR1 MNHGY and CDR2 SVAAGI. The CDR3 runs to 16 residues. Sequencing used immunoSEQ multiplex PCR; TCRdb keeps in-frame clones, though not all of them. This table holds hundreds of thousands of clones, 75% to 90% found once. The TCR comes from a woman in her thirties who had recovered from COVID-19. Sequencing was done on a sample of peripheral blood. The V and J genes are TRBV6-9 and TRBJ1-4; D is ambiguous. The CDR3: CASSSVAGATNEKLFF. In nucleotides, the CDR3 is TGTGCCAGCAGTTCTGTAGCGGGCGCAACTAATGAAAAACTGTTTTTT.